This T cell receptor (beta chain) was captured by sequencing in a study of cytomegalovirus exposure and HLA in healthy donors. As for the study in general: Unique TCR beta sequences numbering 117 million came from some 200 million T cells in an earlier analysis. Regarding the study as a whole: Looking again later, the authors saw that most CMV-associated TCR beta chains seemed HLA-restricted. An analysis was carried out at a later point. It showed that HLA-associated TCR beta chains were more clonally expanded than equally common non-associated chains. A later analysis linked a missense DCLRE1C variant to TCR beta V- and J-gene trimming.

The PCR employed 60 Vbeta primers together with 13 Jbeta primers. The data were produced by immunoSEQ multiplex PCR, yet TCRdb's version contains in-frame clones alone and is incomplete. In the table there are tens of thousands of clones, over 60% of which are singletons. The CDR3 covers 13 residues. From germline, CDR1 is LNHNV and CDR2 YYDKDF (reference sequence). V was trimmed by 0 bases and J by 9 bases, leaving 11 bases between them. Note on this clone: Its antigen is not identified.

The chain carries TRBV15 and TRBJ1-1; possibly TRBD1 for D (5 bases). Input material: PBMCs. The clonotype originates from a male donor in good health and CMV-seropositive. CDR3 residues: CATSRDTGFKAFF. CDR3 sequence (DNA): TGTGCCACCAGCAGAGATACAGGCTTCAAAGCTTTCTTT.